What follows describes a single T cell receptor beta chain. The antigen remains unidentified. This CDR3 contains 15 residues. The V and J ends lost 7 bases and 2 bases, in that order; junction bases with no gene match: 10. The germline V gene encodes CDR1 SGHRS and CDR2 YFSETQ. Reverse transcription of all isolated RNA meant that expressed TCRB transcripts were sequenced. Produced via immunoSEQ multiplex PCR; TCRdb's table is partial and in-frame only. Altogether 620,000 or so clones are present, 15% to 19% being singletons, with the ten largest covering more than 0.08%. The sample belongs to a study of beta chain features in type 1 diabetes. Study-wide context: Age, gender and cell yields were similar between patients and healthy donors.

Whole-study findings and limits: Resolution of whether HLA type affects TCRB rearrangement was not achieved here.

Source material: naive CD4+ T cells from blood. The receptor was isolated from a man aged 18 to 30 in good health. The chain carries TRBV5-1 and TRBJ2-7, with TRBD1 matching 9 bases. The CDR3 is CASGVGTGMAYEQYF. CDR3 DNA: TGCGCCAGCGGCGTGGGGACAGGGATGGCCTACGAGCAGTACTTC. Full variable domain (missing parts from reference TRBV5-1 and TRBJ2-7): KAGVTQTPRYLIKTRGQQVTLSCSPISGHRSVSWYQQTPGQGLQFLFEYFSETQRNKGNFPGRFSGRQFSNSRSEMNVSTLELGDSALYLCASGVGTGMAYEQYFGPGTRLTVT.